This TCR beta chain came from a study of cytomegalovirus exposure and HLA in healthy donors. Study-wide context: The platform used for the roughly 120 validation repertoires matched that of the roughly 720 first-cohort repertoires, a later analysis reported. General study results and limits: It was reportedly the case that the classifier diagnosed cytomegalovirus status with high specificity and sensitivity.

The donors were members of the validation cohort comprising over a hundred subjects, separate from the approximately 630-subject first cohort. Germline V CDR1 and CDR2: MDHEN, SYDVKM. The CDR3 spans 14 residues. V shed 6 bases and J shed 3 bases, with 15 bases lying between them. The assay was immunoSEQ multiplex PCR, and TCRdb's table has in-frame clones only and misses some. The repertoire includes under 50,000 clones, 94% of them detected once, and around 8% sits in the top ten. As concerns this clone: The antigen is not known.

This TCR was sampled from a woman aged 18-29 years in good health and CMV-seropositive. Material: PBMCs. This chain links TRBV28 with TRBJ2-7, with D perhaps matching TRBD1 (5 bases). As DNA, the CDR3 is TGTGCCAGCAGCGTGACAGTTCTGAACTACGAGCAGTACTTC. This encodes CASSVTVLNYEQYF.